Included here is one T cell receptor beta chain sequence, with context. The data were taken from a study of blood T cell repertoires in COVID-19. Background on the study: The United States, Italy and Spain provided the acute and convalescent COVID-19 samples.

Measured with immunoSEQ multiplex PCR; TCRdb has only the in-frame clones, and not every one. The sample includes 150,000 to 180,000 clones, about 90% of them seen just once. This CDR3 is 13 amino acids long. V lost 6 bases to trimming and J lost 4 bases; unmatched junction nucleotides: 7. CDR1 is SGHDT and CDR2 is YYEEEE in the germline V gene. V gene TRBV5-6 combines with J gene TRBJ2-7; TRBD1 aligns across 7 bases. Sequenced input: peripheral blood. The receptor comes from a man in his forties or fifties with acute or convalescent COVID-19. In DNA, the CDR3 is TGTGCCAGCAAGTCTGCAGGGGGTTACGAGCAGTACGTC. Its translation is CASKSAGGYEQYV.